This T cell receptor (beta chain) was profiled in a study of CD8 T cells in ankylosing spondylitis. Broader study findings: Certain motif variants had earlier appeared in reactive arthritis synovial fluid and blood. Among TCR beta sequences, a motif of several highly homologous variants appeared characteristic of ankylosing spondylitis blood.

This CDR3 comprises 13 residues. CDR1 is MNHNS, CDR2 SASEGT, per germline. Between the trimmed V and J ends, which lost 3 bases and 1 base, there was a span of 6 bases. Libraries for TCR beta were made by quantitative 5'-RACE with molecular barcodes. Using its own MiXCR run on the 5' RACE reads, TCRdb lists one record per CDR3 protein. The sample holds 200,000 to 300,000 distinct CDR3 sequences, about 10% seen once. A note on this clonotype: The antigen is undetermined.

Source material: blood, either unsorted or a sorted T cell fraction (not recorded which). The TCR originated in a male donor with ankylosing spondylitis or in good health (not recorded which). The rearrangement links TRBV6-1 to TRBJ1-1; D gene uncertain. In DNA, the CDR3 is TGTGCCAGCAGTGACAAGTGGAACACTGAAGCTTTCTTT. This sequence encodes CASSDKWNTEAFF.